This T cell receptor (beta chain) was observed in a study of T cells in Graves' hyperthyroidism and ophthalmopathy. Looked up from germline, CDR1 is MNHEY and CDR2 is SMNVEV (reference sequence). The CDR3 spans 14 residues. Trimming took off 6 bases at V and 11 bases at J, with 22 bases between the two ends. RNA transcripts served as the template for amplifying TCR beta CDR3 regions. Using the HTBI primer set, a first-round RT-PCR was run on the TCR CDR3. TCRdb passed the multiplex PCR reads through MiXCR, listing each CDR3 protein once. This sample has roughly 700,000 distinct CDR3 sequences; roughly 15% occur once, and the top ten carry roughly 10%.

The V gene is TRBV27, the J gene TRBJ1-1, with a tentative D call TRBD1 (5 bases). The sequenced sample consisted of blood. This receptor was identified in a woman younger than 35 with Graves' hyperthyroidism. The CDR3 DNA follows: TGTGCCAGCAGGGGGGTGGAGCGGGGCCGGCGGGCTTTCTTT. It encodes CASRGVERGRRAFF.